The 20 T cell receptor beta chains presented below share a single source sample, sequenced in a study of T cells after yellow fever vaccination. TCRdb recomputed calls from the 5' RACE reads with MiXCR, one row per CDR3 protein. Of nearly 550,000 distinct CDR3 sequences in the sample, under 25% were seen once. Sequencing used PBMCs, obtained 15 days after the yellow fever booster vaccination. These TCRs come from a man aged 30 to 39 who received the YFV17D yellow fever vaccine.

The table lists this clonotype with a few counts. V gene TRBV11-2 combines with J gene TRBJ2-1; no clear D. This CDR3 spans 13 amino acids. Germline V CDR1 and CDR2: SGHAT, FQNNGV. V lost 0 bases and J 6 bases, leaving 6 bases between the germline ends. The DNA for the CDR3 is TGTGCCAGCAGCTTAGAACGTATCAATGAGCAGTTCTTC. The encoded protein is CASSLERINEQFF.

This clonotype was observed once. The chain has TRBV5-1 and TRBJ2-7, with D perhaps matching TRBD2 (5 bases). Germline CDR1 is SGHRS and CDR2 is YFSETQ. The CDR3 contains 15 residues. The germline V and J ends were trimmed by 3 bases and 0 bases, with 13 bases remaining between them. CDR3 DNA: TGCGCCAGCAGCTGGGCGGTTAGCGACTCCTACGAGCAGTACTTC. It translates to CASSWAVSDSYEQYF. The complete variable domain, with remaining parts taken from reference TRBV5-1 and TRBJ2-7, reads KAGVTQTPRYLIKTRGQQVTLSCSPISGHRSVSWYQQTPGQGLQFLFEYFSETQRNKGNFPGRFSGRQFSNSRSEMNVSTLELGDSALYLCASSWAVSDSYEQYFGPGTRLTVT.

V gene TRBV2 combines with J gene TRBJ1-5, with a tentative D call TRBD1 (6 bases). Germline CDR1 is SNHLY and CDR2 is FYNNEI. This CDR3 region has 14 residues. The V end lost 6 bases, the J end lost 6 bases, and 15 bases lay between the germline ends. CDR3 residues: CASRYGQLLQPQHF. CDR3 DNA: TGTGCCAGCAGGTACGGACAGCTTCTTCAGCCCCAGCATTTT.

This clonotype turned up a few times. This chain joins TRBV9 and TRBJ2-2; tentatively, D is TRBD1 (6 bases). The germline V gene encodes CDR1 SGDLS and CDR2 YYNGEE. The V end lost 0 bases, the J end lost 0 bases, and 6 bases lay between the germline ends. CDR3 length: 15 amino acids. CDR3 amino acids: CASSVGQANTGELFF. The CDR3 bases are TGTGCCAGCAGCGTAGGACAGGCGAACACCGGGGAGCTGTTTTTT.

CDR3 nucleotides: TGCGCCAGCAGCCGAGTCGGGGATACGCAGTATTTT. This encodes CASSRVGDTQYF. V is TRBV23-1 and J is TRBJ2-3, with D uncertain. TRBV23-1 is an open reading frame, and its role is uncertain. Deletions cut 6 bases from V and 6 bases from J, with 10 bases between. The CDR3 contains 12 residues.

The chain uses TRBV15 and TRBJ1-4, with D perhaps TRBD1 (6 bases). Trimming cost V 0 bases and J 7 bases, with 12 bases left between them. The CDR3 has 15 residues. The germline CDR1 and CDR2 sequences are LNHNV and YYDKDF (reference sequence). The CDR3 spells CATSRDRGKAEKLFF. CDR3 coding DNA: TGTGCCACCAGCAGAGACAGGGGTAAAGCTGAAAAACTGTTTTTT.

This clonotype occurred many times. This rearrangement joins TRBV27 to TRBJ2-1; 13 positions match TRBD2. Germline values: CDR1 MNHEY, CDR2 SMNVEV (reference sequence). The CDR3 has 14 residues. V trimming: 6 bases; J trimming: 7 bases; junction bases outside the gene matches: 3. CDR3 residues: CASSRLAGGNEQFF. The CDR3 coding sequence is TGTGCCAGCAGCCGACTAGCGGGAGGAAATGAGCAGTTCTTC.

For the CDR3, the DNA is TGCAGTGCTAGAGTGAACGGGAGGCCCCCCAATGAGCAGTTCTTC. Amino acid sequence: CSARVNGRPPNEQFF. This chain links TRBV20-1 with TRBJ2-1; 7 positions match TRBD2. This CDR3 region has 15 residues. Germline-derived CDR1 and CDR2 are DFQATT and SNEGSKA (reference sequence). Germline trimming cut 1 base from V and 6 bases from J; bases unmatched to any gene: 9.

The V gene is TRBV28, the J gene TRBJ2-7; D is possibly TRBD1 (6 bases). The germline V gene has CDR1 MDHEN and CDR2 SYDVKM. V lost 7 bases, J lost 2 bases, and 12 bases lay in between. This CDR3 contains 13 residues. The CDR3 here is CASTSTGTYEQYF. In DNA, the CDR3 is TGTGCCAGCACTTCGACAGGTACCTACGAGCAGTACTTC. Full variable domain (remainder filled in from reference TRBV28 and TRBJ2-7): DVKVTQSSRYLVKRTGEKVFLECVQDMDHENMFWYRQDPGLGLRLIYFSYDVKMKEKGDIPEGYSVSREKKERFSLILESASTNQTSMYLCASTSTGTYEQYFGPGTRLTVT.

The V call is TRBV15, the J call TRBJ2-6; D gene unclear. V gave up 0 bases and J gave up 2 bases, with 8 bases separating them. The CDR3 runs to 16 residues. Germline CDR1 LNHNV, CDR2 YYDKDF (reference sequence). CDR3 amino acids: CATSRDYEAGANVLTF. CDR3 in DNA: TGTGCCACCAGCAGAGATTATGAAGCTGGGGCCAACGTCCTGACTTTC.

The CDR3 DNA reads as TGCAGTGCTTACGGGGGAATAACCCAGTACTTC. Protein product: CSAYGGITQYF. V and J are TRBV20-1 and TRBJ2-5, with D perhaps matching TRBD2 (6 bases). Trimming cost V 5 bases and J 8 bases, with 12 bases left between them. Germline lookup yields CDR1 DFQATT and CDR2 SNEGSKA (reference sequence). The CDR3 spans 11 residues.

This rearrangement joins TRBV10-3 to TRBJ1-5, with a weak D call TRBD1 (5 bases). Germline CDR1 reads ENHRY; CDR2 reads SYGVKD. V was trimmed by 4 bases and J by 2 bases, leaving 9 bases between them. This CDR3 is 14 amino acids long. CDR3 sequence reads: CAISGREGNQPQHF. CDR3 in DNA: TGTGCCATCAGTGGCAGGGAGGGCAATCAGCCCCAGCATTTT.

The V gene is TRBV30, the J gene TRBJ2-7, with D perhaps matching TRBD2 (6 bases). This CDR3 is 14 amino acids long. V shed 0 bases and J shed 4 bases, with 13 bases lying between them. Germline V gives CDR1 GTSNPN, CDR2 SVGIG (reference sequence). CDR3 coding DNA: TGTGCCTGGAGTGTTAATAGCGGAAATTACGAGCAGTACTTC. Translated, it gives CAWSVNSGNYEQYF. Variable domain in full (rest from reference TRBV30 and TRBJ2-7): SQTIHQWPATLVQPVGSPLSLECTVEGTSNPNLYWYRQAAGRGLQLLFYSVGIGQISSEVPQNLSASRPQDRQFILSSKKLLLSDSGFYLCAWSVNSGNYEQYFGPGTRLTVT.

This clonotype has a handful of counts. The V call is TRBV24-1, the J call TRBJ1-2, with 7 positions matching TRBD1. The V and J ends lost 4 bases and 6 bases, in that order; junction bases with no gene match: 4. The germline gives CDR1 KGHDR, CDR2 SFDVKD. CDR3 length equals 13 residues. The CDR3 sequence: CATSDRDRDGYTF. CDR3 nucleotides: TGTGCCACCAGTGACCGAGACAGGGATGGCTACACCTTC.

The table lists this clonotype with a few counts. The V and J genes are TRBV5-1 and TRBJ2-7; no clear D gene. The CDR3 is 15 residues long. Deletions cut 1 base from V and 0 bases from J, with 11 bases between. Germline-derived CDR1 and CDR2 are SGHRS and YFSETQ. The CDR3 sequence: CASSLPTAHSYEQYF. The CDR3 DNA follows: TGCGCCAGCAGCTTGCCAACCGCCCACTCCTACGAGCAGTACTTC.

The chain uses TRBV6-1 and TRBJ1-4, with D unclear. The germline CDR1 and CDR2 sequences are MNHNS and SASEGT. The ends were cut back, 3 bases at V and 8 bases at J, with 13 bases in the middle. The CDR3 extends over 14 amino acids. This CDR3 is CASSDGTQGEKLFF. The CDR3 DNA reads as TGTGCCAGCAGTGATGGCACACAAGGCGAAAAACTGTTTTTT.

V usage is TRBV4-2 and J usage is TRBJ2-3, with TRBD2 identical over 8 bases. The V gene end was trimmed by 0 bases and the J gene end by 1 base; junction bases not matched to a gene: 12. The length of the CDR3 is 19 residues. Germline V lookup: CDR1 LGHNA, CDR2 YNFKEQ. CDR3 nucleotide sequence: TGTGCCAGCAGCCAAGACACAGCGGGAGTCACCCGGGGCACAGATACGCAGTATTTT. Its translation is CASSQDTAGVTRGTDTQYF.

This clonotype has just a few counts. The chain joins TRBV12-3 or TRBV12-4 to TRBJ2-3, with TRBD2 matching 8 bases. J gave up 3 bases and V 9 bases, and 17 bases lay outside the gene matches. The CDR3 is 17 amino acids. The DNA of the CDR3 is TGTGCCAGTCCGCCGGGACACAAGCCGGGAGGGACAGATACGCAGTATTTT. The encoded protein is CASPPGHKPGGTDTQYF.

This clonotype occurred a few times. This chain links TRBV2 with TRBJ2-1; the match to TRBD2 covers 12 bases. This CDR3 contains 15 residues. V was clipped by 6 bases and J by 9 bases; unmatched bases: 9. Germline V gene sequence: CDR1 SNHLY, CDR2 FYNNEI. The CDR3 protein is CASSQLAGGPFEQFF. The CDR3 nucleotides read TGTGCCAGCAGCCAACTAGCGGGAGGCCCATTTGAGCAGTTCTTC.

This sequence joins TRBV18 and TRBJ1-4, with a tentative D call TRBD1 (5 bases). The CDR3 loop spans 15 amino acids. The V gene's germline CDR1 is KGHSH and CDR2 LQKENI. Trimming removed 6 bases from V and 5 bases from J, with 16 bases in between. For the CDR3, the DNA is TGTGCCAGCTCCCCGATGGGGCATCCCAATGAAAAACTGTTTTTT. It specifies CASSPMGHPNEKLFF.